The T cell receptor beta chain under discussion was sequenced for a study of blood T cell repertoires in COVID-19 (dated by TCRdb to the early 2020s). With respect to the entire study: Collaborator samples came from the United States, Italy and Spain and covered acute and convalescent phases of COVID-19. Deeply sampled blood TCRbeta repertoires from subjects exposed to, actively infected with, or recovered from COVID-19 were included in the dataset. The repertoires were released in a freely available public database meant as a resource for research on the immune response to SARS-CoV-2. The samples were drawn from the first 160 participants of the ongoing ImmuneRACE study and from some 1,300 subjects provided by 6 global collaborators. The prospective study material was composed of cDNA or gDNA derived from T cells, B-cell-depleted T cells, or PBMCs. HLA class I and class II types, where available, came from metadata supplied by the sample provider rather than from assay-based typing. Nearly every sample came with metadata listing a de-identified subject ID, COVID-19 status, age in years and sex.

Samples from volunteer blood donors who had recovered from COVID-19 were contributed by a second Seattle source. Each collaborating institution followed its own protocols to collect whole blood in K2EDTA tubes. Collaborator samples were shipped for TCRbeta analysis as frozen whole blood, isolated PBMCs, or DNA extracted from either sample type. CDR1 SGHDT and CDR2 YYEEEE are derived from the germline V gene. V and J lose 2 bases and 0 bases, and a span of 5 bases separates them. Its CDR3 holds 14 amino acids, cysteine through phenylalanine. CDR3 DNA is the only sequence kept; it has 42 bases, read in frame from the first base. For this clone: The clone's antigen remains unknown. Base-call qualities are not available, and no considerably larger clone is one nucleotide away.

Beyond this particular receptor, the publication reports: Clinical and demographic metadata were provided uncurated, with the amount varying by source and participant.

TCRbeta CDR3 regions were amplified from genomic DNA by means of the immunoSEQ Assay, a bias-controlled multiplex PCR. In the original analysis: The number of nucleated cells in each sample was estimated from the amplification of reference gene primers within the assay. To quantify the absolute abundance of each unique TCRbeta CDR3 rearrangement, sequence reads were collapsed and filtered. For each sample, productive Simpson clonality was calculated as the square root of Simpson's diversity index over productive rearrangements. TCRdb holds this immuneACCESS table with in-frame rearrangements only. Some clones are missing; in checked studies, unresolved V genes explain under half, and the rest has no known cause. The V and J calls and clone size come from that table; D and trimming were worked out from the DNA. A total of some 200,000 clones appear in this sample, around 84% of them only once. Around 3% of the sample comes from the top ten.

The sample consisted of peripheral blood. The TCR comes from a man aged 45 to 65 who had recovered from COVID-19. In this chain, TRBV5-6 is recombined with TRBJ1-4; no D gene call is confident. The DNA sequence is TGTGCCAGCAGCTTATTCACAACTAATGAAAAACTGTTTTTT. Translated, this gives CASSLFTTNEKLFF.